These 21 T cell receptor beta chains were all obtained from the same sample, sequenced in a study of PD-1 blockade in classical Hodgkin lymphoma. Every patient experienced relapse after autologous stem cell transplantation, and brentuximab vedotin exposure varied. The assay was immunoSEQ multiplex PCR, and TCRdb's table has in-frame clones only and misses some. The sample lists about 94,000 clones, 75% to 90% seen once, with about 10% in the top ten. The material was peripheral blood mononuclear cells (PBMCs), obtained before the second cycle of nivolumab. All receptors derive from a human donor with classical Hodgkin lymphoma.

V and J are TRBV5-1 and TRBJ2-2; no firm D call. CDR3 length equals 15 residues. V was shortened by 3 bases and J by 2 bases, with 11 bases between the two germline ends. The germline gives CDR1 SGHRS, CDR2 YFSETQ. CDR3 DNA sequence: TGCGCCAGCAGCTACCGGGTCAAAAACACCGGGGAGCTGTTTTTT. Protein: CASSYRVKNTGELFF.

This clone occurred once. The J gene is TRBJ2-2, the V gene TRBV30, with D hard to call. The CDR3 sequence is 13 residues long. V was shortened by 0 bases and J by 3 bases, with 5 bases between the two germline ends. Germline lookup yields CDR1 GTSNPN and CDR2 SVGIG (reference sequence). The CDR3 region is CAWSVWDTGELFF. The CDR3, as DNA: TGTGCCTGGAGTGTATGGGACACCGGGGAGCTGTTTTTT.

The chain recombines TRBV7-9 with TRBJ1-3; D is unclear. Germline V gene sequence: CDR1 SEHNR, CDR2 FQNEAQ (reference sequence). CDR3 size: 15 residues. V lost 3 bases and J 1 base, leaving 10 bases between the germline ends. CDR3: CASSLEWLSGNTIYF. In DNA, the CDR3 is TGTGCCAGCAGCTTGGAGTGGCTGTCTGGAAACACCATATATTTT.

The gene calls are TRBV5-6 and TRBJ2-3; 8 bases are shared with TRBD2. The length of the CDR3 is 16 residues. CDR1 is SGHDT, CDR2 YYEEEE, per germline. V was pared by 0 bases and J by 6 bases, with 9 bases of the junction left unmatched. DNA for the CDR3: TGTGCCAGCAGCTTGGGGGGCTCGGCTAGCGGGGATACGCAGTATTTT. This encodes CASSLGGSASGDTQYF.

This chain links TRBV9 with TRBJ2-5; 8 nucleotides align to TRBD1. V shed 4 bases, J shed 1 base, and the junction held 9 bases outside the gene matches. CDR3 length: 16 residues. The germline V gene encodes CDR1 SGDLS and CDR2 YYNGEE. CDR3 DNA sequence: TGTGCCAGCAGCACATGGACAGGGCACTTCCAAGAGACCCAGTACTTC. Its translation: CASSTWTGHFQETQYF.

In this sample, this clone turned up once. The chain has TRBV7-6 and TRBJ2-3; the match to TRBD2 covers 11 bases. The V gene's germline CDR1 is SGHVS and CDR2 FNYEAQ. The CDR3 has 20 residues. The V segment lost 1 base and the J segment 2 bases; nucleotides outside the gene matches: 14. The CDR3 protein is CASSLDRLAGGARYTDTQYF. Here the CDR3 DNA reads TGTGCCAGCAGCTTAGATCGGCTAGCGGGGGGCGCCCGTTACACAGATACGCAGTATTTT.

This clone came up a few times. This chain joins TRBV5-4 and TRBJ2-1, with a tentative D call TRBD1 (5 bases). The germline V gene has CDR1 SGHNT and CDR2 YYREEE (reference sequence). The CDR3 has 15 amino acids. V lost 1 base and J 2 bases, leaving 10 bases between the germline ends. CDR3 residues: CASSLLQGTYNEQFF. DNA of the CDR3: TGTGCCAGCAGCTTGCTTCAGGGAACCTACAATGAGCAGTTCTTC.

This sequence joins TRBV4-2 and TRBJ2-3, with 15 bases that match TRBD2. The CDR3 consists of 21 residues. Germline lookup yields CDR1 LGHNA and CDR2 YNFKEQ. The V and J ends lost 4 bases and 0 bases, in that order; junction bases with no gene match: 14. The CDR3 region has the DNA TGTGCCAGCAGCCTTAAGTCTATATCCGGGACTAGCGGGGGGAGCACAGATACGCAGTATTTT. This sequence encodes CASSLKSISGTSGGSTDTQYF.

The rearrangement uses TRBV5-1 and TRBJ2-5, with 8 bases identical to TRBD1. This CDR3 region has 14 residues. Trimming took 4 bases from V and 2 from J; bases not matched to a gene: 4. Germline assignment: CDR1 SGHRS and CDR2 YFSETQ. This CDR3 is CASSRGQGQETQYF. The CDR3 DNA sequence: TGCGCCAGCAGCCGCGGACAGGGACAAGAGACCCAGTACTTC. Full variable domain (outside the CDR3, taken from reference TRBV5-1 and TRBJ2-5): KAGVTQTPRYLIKTRGQQVTLSCSPISGHRSVSWYQQTPGQGLQFLFEYFSETQRNKGNFPGRFSGRQFSNSRSEMNVSTLELGDSALYLCASSRGQGQETQYFGPGTRLLVL.

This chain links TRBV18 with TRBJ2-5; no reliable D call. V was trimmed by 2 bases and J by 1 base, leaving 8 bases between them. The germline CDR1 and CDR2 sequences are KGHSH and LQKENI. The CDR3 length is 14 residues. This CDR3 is CASSPTVVQETQYF. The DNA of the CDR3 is TGTGCCAGCTCACCAACAGTGGTCCAAGAGACCCAGTACTTC. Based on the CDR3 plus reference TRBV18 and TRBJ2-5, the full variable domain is NAGVMQNPRHLVRRRGQEARLRCSPMKGHSHVYWYRQLPEEGLKFMVYLQKENIIDESGMPKERFSAEFPKEGPSILRIQQVVRGDSAAYFCASSPTVVQETQYFGPGTRLLVL.

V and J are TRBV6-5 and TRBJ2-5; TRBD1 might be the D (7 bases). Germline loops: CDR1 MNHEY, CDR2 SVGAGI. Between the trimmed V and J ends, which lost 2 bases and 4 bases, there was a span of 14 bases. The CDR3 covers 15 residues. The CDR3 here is CASSYGGGASETQYF. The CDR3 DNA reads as TGTGCCAGCAGTTACGGAGGGGGCGCTTCAGAGACCCAGTACTTC.

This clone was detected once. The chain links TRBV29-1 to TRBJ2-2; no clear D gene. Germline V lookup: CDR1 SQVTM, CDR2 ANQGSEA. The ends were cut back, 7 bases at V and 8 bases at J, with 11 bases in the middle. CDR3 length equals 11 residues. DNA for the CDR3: TGCAGCGCTGCCGCCGAGGGGGAGCTGTTTTTT. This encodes CSAAAEGELFF.

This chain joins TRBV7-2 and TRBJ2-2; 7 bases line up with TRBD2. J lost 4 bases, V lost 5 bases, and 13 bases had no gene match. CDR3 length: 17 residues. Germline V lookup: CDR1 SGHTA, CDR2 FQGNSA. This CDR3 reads CASSAPVREETTGELFF. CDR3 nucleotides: TGTGCCAGCAGCGCTCCGGTCCGGGAGGAAACCACCGGGGAGCTGTTTTTT.

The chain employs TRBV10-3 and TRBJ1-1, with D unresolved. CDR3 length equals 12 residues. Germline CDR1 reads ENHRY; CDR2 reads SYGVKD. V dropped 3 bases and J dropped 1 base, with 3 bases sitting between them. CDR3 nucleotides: TGTGCCATCAGTGACAGGAACACTGAAGCTTTCTTT. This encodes CAISDRNTEAFF.

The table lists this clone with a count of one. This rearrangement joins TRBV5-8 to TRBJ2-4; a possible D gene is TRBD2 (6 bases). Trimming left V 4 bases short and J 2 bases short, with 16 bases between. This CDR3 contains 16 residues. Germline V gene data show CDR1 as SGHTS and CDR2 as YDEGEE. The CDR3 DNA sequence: TGTGCCAGCAGCAGTGTTCCTGGCGGGACCAAAAACATTCAGTACTTC. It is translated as CASSSVPGGTKNIQYF.

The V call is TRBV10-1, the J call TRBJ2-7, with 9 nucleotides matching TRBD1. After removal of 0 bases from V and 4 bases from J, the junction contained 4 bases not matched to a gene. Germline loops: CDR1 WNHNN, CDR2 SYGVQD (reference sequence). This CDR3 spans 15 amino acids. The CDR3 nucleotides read TGCGCCAGCAGTGAGTCGAAAGGGACAGGGTACGAGCAGTACTTC. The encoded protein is CASSESKGTGYEQYF.

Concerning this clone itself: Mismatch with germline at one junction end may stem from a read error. CDR3 DNA: TGTGCCAGCAGATTAGCCGGGGACTGGGATACGCAGTATTTT. Translating it yields CASRLAGDWDTQYF. The gene calls are TRBV11-2 and TRBJ2-3; tentative D call: TRBD2 (6 bases). The CDR3 extends over 14 amino acids. CDR1 SGHAT and CDR2 FQNNGV come from the germline V gene.

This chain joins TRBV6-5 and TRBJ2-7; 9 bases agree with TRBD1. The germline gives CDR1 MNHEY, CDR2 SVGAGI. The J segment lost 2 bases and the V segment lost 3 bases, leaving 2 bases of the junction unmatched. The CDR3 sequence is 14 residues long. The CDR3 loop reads CASSYGTGPYEQYF. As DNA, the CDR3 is TGTGCCAGCAGTTATGGGACAGGGCCCTACGAGCAGTACTTC.

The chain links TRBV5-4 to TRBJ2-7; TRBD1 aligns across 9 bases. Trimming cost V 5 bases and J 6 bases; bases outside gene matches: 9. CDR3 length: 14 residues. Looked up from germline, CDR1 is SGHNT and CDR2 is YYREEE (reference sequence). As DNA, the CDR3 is TGTGCCAGCAGTCGGCCGACAGGGGGGTTCGAGCAGTACTTC. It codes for CASSRPTGGFEQYF.

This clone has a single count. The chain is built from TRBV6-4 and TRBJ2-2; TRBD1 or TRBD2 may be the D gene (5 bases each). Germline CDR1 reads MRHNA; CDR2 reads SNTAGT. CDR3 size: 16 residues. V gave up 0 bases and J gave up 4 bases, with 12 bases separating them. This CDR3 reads CASSDSGGVGTGELFF. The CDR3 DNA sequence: TGTGCCAGCAGTGACTCTGGGGGAGTCGGCACCGGGGAGCTGTTTTTT.

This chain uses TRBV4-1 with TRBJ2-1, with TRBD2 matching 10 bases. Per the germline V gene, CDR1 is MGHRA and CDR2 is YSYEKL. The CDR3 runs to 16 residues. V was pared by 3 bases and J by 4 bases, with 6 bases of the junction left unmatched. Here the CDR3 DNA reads TGCGCCAGCAGCCAGATGAGGACTAGCGGTTACAATGAGCAGTTCTTC. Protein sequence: CASSQMRTSGYNEQFF.